The present T cell receptor (beta chain) was sequenced within a study of CD8+ T cells in alopecia areata. Points from the study as a whole: Clonality exceeded that of normal scalp in lesional scalp, most notably in alopecia totalis/universalis.

Sequencing used cDNA as its template, made by extracting RNA and reverse transcribing it. Method: immunoSEQ multiplex PCR; TCRdb's copy keeps in-frame clones and lacks some. The sample consists of approximately 30,000 clones, approximately 60% of them appearing once. The CDR3 sequence is 15 residues long. The V gene's germline CDR1 is SGHRS and CDR2 YFSETQ. Trimming pared 0 bases from V and 3 bases from J, leaving 12 bases between. Note on this clone: Its antigen is unknown.

This receptor was identified in a human donor with alopecia areata. The sequencing input was NKG2D-high CD8+ T cells sorted from blood. The chain couples TRBV5-1 to TRBJ1-2, with D possibly matching TRBD1 (5 bases). CDR3 nucleotide sequence: TGCGCCAGCAGCTTGGAGCAGGGTCGCGACTATGGCTACACCTTC. Its translation is CASSLEQGRDYGYTF.